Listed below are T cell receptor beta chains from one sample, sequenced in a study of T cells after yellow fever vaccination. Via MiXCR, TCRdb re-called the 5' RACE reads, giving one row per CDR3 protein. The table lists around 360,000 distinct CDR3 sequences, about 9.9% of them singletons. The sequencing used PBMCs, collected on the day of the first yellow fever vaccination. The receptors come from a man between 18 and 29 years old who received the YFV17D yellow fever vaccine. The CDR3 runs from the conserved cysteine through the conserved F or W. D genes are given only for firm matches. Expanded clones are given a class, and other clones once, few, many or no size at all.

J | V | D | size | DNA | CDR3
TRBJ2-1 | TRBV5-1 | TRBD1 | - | TGCGCCAGCAGCTTGGGGATTGTCGAACAGGGGGCCACCTACAATGAGCAGTTCTTC | CASSLGIVEQGATYNEQFF
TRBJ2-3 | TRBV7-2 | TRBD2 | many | TGTGCCAGCAGCCATCCTCGGGCTAGCGGGGTCACAGATACGCAGTATTTT | CASSHPRASGVTDTQYF
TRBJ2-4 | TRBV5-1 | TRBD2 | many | TGCGCCAGCAGCTTGGGGGGACTAGCCGAAAACATTCAGTACTTC | CASSLGGLAENIQYF
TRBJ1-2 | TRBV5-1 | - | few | TGCGCCAGCAGCTTCAGTCCGCCCCAAGGCTACACCTTC | CASSFSPPQGYTF
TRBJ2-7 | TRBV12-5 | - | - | TGTGCTAGTGGTTGGACCGGGGCCTACGAGCAGTACTTC | CASGWTGAYEQYF
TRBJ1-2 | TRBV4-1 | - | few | TGCGCCAGCAGCCAAGAGGCGAGCCTTAACTATGGCTACACCTTC | CASSQEASLNYGYTF
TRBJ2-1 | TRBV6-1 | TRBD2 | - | TGTGCCAGCAGCAAGGCCGGGGCGGGGGGTCGGAATGAGCAGTTCTTC | CASSKAGAGGRNEQFF
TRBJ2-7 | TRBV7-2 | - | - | TGTGCCAGCAGCCCTCGACGGGAAACCTACGAGCAGTACTTC | CASSPRRETYEQYF
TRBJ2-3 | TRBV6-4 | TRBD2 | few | TGTGCCAGCAGTGTTCTAGCGGGCTCCACAGATACGCAGTATTTT | CASSVLAGSTDTQYF
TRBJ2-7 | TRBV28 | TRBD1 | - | TGTGCCAGCAGCCCTGGGTTAGGACAGGGTACTTTTAAGCAGTACTTC | CASSPGLGQGTFKQYF
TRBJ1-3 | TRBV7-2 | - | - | TGTGCCAGCAGCTTCGCGAAATCTGGAAACACCATATATTTT | CASSFAKSGNTIYF
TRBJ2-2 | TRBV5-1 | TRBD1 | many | TGCGCCAGCAGCCCCGGACAGGGGGTCGGGACCGGGGAGCTGTTTTTT | CASSPGQGVGTGELFF
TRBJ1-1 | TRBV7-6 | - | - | TGTGCCACCTTTGCAGGGACTGAAGCTTTCTTT | CATFAGTEAFF
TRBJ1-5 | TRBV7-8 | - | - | TGTGCCAGCAGCCCCACCCTAGGGACCCAGCATTTT | CASSPTLGTQHF